This is a list of T cell receptor beta chains from one sample in a study of cytomegalovirus exposure and HLA in healthy donors. Libraries were prepared by immunoSEQ multiplex PCR; TCRdb keeps only in-frame clonotypes and omits some of them. Of about 210,000 clones detected, 78% appear once; the ten largest clones hold roughly 15%. Sequencing was done on a sample of PBMCs. These receptors came from a young woman in good health and CMV-seropositive. CDR3s include the opening cysteine and the closing phenylalanine or tryptophan. The D gene is left open where the match is weak. Size is omitted from some rows. Given values are once, few, many or a class for expanded clones.

V	D	J	size	DNA	CDR3
TRBV2	NA	TRBJ1-1	once	TGTGCCAGCAGACGACAGCCCACTGAAGCTTTCTTT	CASRRQPTEAFF
TRBV6-1	TRBD2	TRBJ2-1	NA	TGTGCCAGCAGTGGGACTAGCGGGAGCAGTGGTGAGCAGTTCTTC	CASSGTSGSSGEQFF
TRBV6-1	NA	TRBJ1-4	NA	TGTGCCACTGCAACTAATGAAAAACTGTTTTTT	CATATNEKLFF
TRBV7-2	NA	TRBJ2-3	few	TGTGCCAGCAGCTTATGGTGGGCGGGCGATACGCAGTATTTT	CASSLWWAGDTQYF
TRBV27	TRBD2	TRBJ2-2	NA	TGTGCCAGCGGACCATTGCGGGGGTGGGACACCGGGGAGCTGTTTTTT	CASGPLRGWDTGELFF
TRBV7-9	TRBD1	TRBJ1-2	NA	TGTGCCAGCAGCTTCGGACAGGGCGGCTATGGCTACACCTTC	CASSFGQGGYGYTF
TRBV5-1	NA	TRBJ1-1	NA	TGCGCCAGCAGCCTTGAAGGGGGCACTGAAGCTTTCTTT	CASSLEGGTEAFF
TRBV28	TRBD2	TRBJ2-3	few	TGTGCCAGCAGTTCCTGGTCTAGCGGGGGGGCAGATACGCAGTATTTT	CASSSWSSGGADTQYF
TRBV6-4	TRBD1	TRBJ2-2	NA	TGTGCCAGCAGCCCCGGACAGGGGAACGGGGAGCTGTTTTTT	CASSPGQGNGELFF
TRBV7-9	NA	TRBJ1-2	NA	TGTGCCAGCAAGGGGCAGAATTATGGCTACACCTTC	CASKGQNYGYTF